The 5 T cell receptor beta chains presented below share a single source sample, sequenced in a study of blood T cell repertoires in COVID-19 (dated by TCRdb to about 2020). The protocol used for the library was the immunoSEQ multiplex PCR assay. The table comes from immuneACCESS by way of TCRdb, which keeps in-frame sequences with V and J called. Part of the clones is missing from these tables; in studies checked, under half for an unresolved V gene and the rest for unknown reasons. For this sample there are roughly 170,000 clones; approximately 84% appear just once. The top ten hold approximately 7% of the sample. The material sequenced was peripheral blood. The receptor source for this set is a human donor in a cohort sampled during active COVID-19.

The rearrangement links TRBV9 to TRBJ2-1, with 7 positions matching TRBD2. The CDR3 covers 15 residues. The V and J ends lost 4 bases and 5 bases, in that order; junction bases with no gene match: 9. Germline CDR1 is SGDLS and CDR2 is YYNGEE. This CDR3 is CASSNPGTKNNEQFF. The CDR3 nucleotides are TGTGCCAGCAGCAACCCCGGGACTAAAAACAATGAGCAGTTCTTC.

This chain joins TRBV4-1 and TRBJ1-4; possibly TRBD1 for D (5 bases). The CDR3 is 17 amino acids. Germline V gene data show CDR1 as MGHRA and CDR2 as YSYEKL. With 4 bases removed from V and 6 bases from J, the gap between germline ends came to 21 bases. In DNA form, the CDR3 reads TGCGCCAGCAGCCTGTACTTCATACAGGATAGGGATGAAAAACTGTTTTTT. Amino acid sequence: CASSLYFIQDRDEKLFF.

The V call is TRBV9, the J call TRBJ1-1; no firm D call. The CDR3 totals 17 residues. The V gene lost 4 bases and the J gene lost 2 bases, with 21 bases spanning the gap. Germline lookup yields CDR1 SGDLS and CDR2 YYNGEE. The CDR3 here is CASSTRPTRNENTEAFF. The CDR3 DNA reads as TGTGCCAGCAGCACCCGTCCGACAAGGAACGAAAACACTGAAGCTTTCTTT.

The chain joins TRBV7-9 to TRBJ1-2, with 9 bases matching TRBD1. Trimming took 5 bases from V and 7 from J; bases not matched to a gene: 5. CDR3 length: 13 amino acids. Germline CDR1 SEHNR, CDR2 FQNEAQ (reference sequence). The CDR3 sequence is CASSPGQGGGYTF. CDR3 nucleotide sequence: TGTGCCAGCAGCCCGGGACAGGGAGGTGGCTACACCTTC. Filled out from reference TRBV7-9 and TRBJ1-2, the complete variable domain reads DTGVSQNPRHKITKRGQNVTFRCDPISEHNRLYWYRQTLGQGPEFLTYFQNEAQLEKSRLLSDRFSAERPKGSFSTLEIQRTEQGDSAMYLCASSPGQGGGYTFGSGTRLTVV.

This clone was detected once. The V gene is TRBV19, the J gene TRBJ2-7; maybe TRBD1 (6 bases). CDR3 size: 13 residues. Germline V gene sequence: CDR1 LNHDA, CDR2 SQIVND (reference sequence). With 6 bases removed from V and 3 bases from J, the gap between germline ends came to 12 bases. The CDR3 DNA reads as TGTGCCAGTAGCTTCGGGACAAACTACGAGCAGTACTTC. Residues: CASSFGTNYEQYF.